The TCR beta chain under discussion was sequenced for a study of control samples from healthy donors and cancer patients. Using immunoSEQ multiplex PCR, the repertoire was profiled, and TCRdb retains in-frame clones only, with some absent. The sample holds 57,000 or so clones, 90% seen once. The TCR comes from a man aged 60 to 75 with colorectal cancer. Sequenced input: PBMCs.

CDR3 amino acids: CASSGEAEVRGYEQYF. The CDR3 DNA follows: TGCGCCAGCAGCGGGGAGGCTGAGGTTCGTGGTTACGAGCAGTACTTC. The chain recombines TRBV5-1 with TRBJ2-7, with D possibly being TRBD2 (6 bases). V was shortened by 4 bases and J by 4 bases, with 21 bases between the two germline ends. CDR1 is SGHRS, CDR2 YFSETQ, per germline. The CDR3 is 16 amino acids.